The entry that follows covers one T cell receptor beta chain sequence. Germline lookup yields CDR1 SNHLY and CDR2 FYNNEI. The ends were cut back, 3 bases at V and 2 bases at J, with 11 bases in the middle. This CDR3 has 14 residues. These data originate in a study of shared clonotypes between healthy human individuals. Original analysis: Owing to the provision of junction-only sequences devoid of quality scores by immunoSEQ, filtering differed. Data came from immunoSEQ multiplex PCR; TCRdb stores just in-frame clones and leaves some out. Clonal size and the V and J genes are those of that table, whereas D and trimming came from the DNA. In the table there are roughly 2 million clones, 85% to 95% of which are singletons.

The TCR comes from a man younger than 35 in good health. The gene calls are TRBV2 and TRBJ2-7; tentative D call: TRBD1 (6 bases). Sequences were obtained from naive CD4+ T cells sorted from blood. Stated subset: CD45RA+ positively selected. The CDR3 region has the DNA TGTGCCAGCAGTGATGAACAGGGACCCTACGAGCAGTACTTC. Translating it yields CASSDEQGPYEQYF.